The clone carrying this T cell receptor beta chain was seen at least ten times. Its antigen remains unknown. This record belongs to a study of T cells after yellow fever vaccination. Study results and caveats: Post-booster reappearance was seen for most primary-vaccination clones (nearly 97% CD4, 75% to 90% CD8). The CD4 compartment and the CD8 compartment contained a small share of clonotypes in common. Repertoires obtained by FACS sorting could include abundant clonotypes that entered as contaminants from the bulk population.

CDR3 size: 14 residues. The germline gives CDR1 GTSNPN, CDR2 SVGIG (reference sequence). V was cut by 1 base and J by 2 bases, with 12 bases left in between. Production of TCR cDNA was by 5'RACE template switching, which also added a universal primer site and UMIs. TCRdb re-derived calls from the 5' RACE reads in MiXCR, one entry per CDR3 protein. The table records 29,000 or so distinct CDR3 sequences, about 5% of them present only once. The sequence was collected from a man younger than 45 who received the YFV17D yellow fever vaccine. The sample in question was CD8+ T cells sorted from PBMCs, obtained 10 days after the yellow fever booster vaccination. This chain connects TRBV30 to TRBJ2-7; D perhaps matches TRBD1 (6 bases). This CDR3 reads CAWSGNRVPYEQYF. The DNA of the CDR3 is TGTGCCTGGAGTGGAAACAGGGTCCCCTACGAGCAGTACTTC.